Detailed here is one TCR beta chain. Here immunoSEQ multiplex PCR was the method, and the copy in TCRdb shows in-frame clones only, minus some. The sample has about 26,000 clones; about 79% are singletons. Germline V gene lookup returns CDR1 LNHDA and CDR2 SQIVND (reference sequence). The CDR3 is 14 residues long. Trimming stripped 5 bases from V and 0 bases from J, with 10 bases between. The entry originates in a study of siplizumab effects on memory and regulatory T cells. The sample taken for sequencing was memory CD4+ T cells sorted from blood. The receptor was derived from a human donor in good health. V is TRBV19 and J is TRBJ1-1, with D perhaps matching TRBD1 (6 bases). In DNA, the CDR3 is TGTGCCAGTAGTTTGGGACATATGAACACTGAAGCTTTCTTT. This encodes CASSLGHMNTEAFF.